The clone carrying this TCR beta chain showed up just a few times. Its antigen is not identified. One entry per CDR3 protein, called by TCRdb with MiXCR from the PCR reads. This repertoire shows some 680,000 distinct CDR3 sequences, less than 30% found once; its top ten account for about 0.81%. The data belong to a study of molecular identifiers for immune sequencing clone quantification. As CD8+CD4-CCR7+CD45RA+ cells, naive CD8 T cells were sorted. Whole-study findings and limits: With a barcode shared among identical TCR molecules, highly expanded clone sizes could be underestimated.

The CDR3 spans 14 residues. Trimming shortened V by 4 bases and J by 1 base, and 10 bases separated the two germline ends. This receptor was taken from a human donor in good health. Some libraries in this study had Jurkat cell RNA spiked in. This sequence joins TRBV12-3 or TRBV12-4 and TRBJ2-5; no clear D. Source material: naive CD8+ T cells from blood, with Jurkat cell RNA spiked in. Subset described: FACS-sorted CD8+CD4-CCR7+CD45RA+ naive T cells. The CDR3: CASSSQATQETQYF. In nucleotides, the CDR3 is TGTGCCAGCAGTTCCCAGGCGACCCAAGAGACCCAGTACTTC.